The clone carrying this T cell receptor (beta chain) was picked up a small number of times. What it binds is not known. Assay: immunoSEQ multiplex PCR; the TCRdb copy retains only in-frame clones and omits some. Found here are tens of thousands of clones, roughly 90% of them singletons; the top ten hold over 15%. This specimen comes from a study of T cells in localized non-small cell lung cancer. Study-wide results and limits: Out of the top 100 tumor clones, a median 57 were seen in adjacent lung. Tumor trailed uninvolved adjacent lung in T cell clonality, which peaked there. Only one tumor region was sequenced, so heterogeneity remains possible.

V shed 0 bases, J shed 4 bases, and the junction held 6 bases outside the gene matches. Germline CDR1 reads KGHSY; CDR2 reads FQNENV. This CDR3 spans 15 amino acids. The V gene is TRBV16, the J gene TRBJ2-7; the match to TRBD2 covers 7 bases. This clonotype was sampled from a man aged 40 to 70 with stage III lung adenocarcinoma. This material consisted of peripheral blood mononuclear cells, taken before any cancer treatment. The CDR3 sequence is CASSQSASGRYEQYF. As DNA, the CDR3 is TGTGCCAGCAGCCAATCGGCTAGCGGACGGTACGAGCAGTACTTC.